This T cell receptor beta chain was captured by sequencing in a study of lymphopenia after photon versus proton radiotherapy. Germline CDR1 SGHRS, CDR2 YFSETQ. The CDR3 extends over 13 amino acids. V shed 4 bases and J shed 1 base, with 8 bases lying between them. Some clones are missing from TCRdb's copy, which holds only in-frame ones; the method was immunoSEQ multiplex PCR. The sample records over 50,000 clones, approximately 86% being singletons. This rearrangement joins TRBV5-1 to TRBJ1-1; D is uncertain. The sequence was collected from a man aged 40-55 years with gastric cancer. The sample consisted of peripheral blood, taken from a patient treated with photon-based radiotherapy. The CDR3 here is CASSGPPNTEAFF. The CDR3 DNA reads TGCGCCAGCAGCGGCCCCCCGAACACTGAAGCTTTCTTT.